Listed here are 5 T cell receptor beta chains from one sample, sequenced in a study of T cells in Graves' hyperthyroidism and ophthalmopathy. RNA transcripts gave rise to amplified TCR beta CDR3 regions. First-round RT-PCR of the TCR CDR3 relied on the HTBI primer set. TCRdb processed the multiplex PCR reads anew with MiXCR; each CDR3 protein has one entry. The sample has hundreds of thousands of distinct CDR3 sequences, about 14% seen once; the top ten hold around an eighth. The sequencing input was blood. The receptors derive from a woman aged 50 to 60 with Graves' ophthalmopathy.

V gene TRBV6-1 combines with J gene TRBJ1-6; D might be TRBD1 (6 bases). V was shortened by 5 bases and J by 8 bases, with 10 bases between the two germline ends. CDR3 length: 13 residues. Germline V gives CDR1 MNHNS, CDR2 SASEGT. CDR3 DNA: TGTGCCAGCAGTCGGGGGCTCGATTCACCCCTCCACTTT. Amino acids: CASSRGLDSPLHF.

V is TRBV28 and J is TRBJ2-3; 9 nucleotides match TRBD1. V was pared by 6 bases and J by 5 bases, with 9 bases of the junction left unmatched. The CDR3 is 15 amino acids. CDR1 MDHEN and CDR2 SYDVKM come from the germline V gene. As DNA, the CDR3 is TGTGCCAGCAGAACCCCGGGACAGGGTGAAGATACGCAGTATTTT. Translation gives CASRTPGQGEDTQYF.

This clonotype was observed many times. This sequence joins TRBV9 and TRBJ1-1; possible D gene TRBD1, 5 bases. The V gene's germline CDR1 is SGDLS and CDR2 YYNGEE. Trimming removed 0 bases at V and 1 base at J, with 10 bases between. The CDR3 has 15 residues. This CDR3 reads CASSVAVQGNTEAFF. Here the CDR3 DNA reads TGTGCCAGCAGCGTAGCTGTTCAGGGGAACACTGAAGCTTTCTTT. The variable domain in full, completed from reference TRBV9 and TRBJ1-1, reads DSGVTQTPKHLITATGQRVTLRCSPRSGDLSVYWYQQSLDQGLQFLIQYYNGEERAKGNILERFSAQQFPDLHSELNLSSLELGDSALYFCASSVAVQGNTEAFFGQGTRLTVV.

This clonotype appeared a few times. The chain recombines TRBV2 with TRBJ1-6; maybe TRBD1 (5 bases). The germline V and J ends were trimmed by 8 bases and 10 bases, with 18 bases remaining between them. The CDR3 sequence is 14 residues long. CDR1 is SNHLY and CDR2 is FYNNEI in the germline V gene. CDR3: CASGRDRAGSPLHF. The DNA for the CDR3 is TGTGCCAGCGGCCGGGACCGCGCGGGATCACCCCTCCACTTT.

This clonotype was seen ten or more times. V usage is TRBV6-5 and J usage is TRBJ2-7; D might be TRBD1 (6 bases). The CDR3 runs 16 residues. CDR1 is MNHEY and CDR2 is SVGAGI in the germline V gene. The ends were cut back, 0 bases at V and 3 bases at J, with 15 bases in the middle. The CDR3 nucleotides read TGTGCCAGCAGTTACTCTTTATGGCAGGGGAGCTACGAGCAGTACTTC. Its translation: CASSYSLWQGSYEQYF.